This entry lists 14 T cell receptor beta chains sequenced from one sample in a study of T-cell memory formation after mild COVID-19. TCRdb reprocessed the 5' RACE reads via MiXCR and lists one record per CDR3 protein. Of about 82,000 distinct CDR3 sequences listed, about an eighth are singletons. The material sequenced was PBMCs or a T cell subset sorted from them (not recorded which). These receptors were obtained from an adult woman who had mild COVID-19 (a few samples of this study predate the infection). Cell type and time point are not known.

This clonotype was picked up a small number of times. J is TRBJ2-1 and V is TRBV12-3 or TRBV12-4; D ambiguous. The CDR3 is 14 amino acids. Between the trimmed V and J ends, which lost 1 base and 1 base, there was a span of 5 bases. DNA of the CDR3: TGTGCCAGCAGTTTAGACGGTTCCTACAATGAGCAGTTCTTC. Protein: CASSLDGSYNEQFF.

The rearrangement uses TRBV2 and TRBJ1-6; D may be TRBD1 (5 bases). CDR1 SNHLY and CDR2 FYNNEI come from the germline V gene. Trimming cost V 6 bases and J 0 bases, with 12 bases left between them. The CDR3 totals 16 residues. This CDR3 reads CASSGRASSYNSPLHF. The CDR3 coding sequence is TGTGCCAGCAGCGGCAGGGCGAGCTCCTATAATTCACCCCTCCACTTT.

A few counts support this clonotype. The rearrangement uses TRBV5-8 and TRBJ2-3; TRBD1 matches 8 bases. The CDR3 length is 14 residues. Trimming cost V 0 bases and J 5 bases; bases outside gene matches: 2. Germline loops: CDR1 SGHTS, CDR2 YDEGEE. CDR3 amino acids: CASSLDRGVDTQYF. CDR3 nucleotide sequence: TGTGCCAGCAGCTTGGACAGGGGGGTAGATACGCAGTATTTT.

This chain joins TRBV7-9 and TRBJ1-5, with D perhaps matching TRBD1 (5 bases). V lost 3 bases, J lost 0 bases, and 9 bases lay in between. The CDR3 is 15 amino acids. From germline, CDR1 is SEHNR and CDR2 FQNEAQ (reference sequence). DNA of the CDR3: TGTGCCAGCAGCTTCTCAGGGATTAGCAATCAGCCCCAGCATTTT. Translated, it gives CASSFSGISNQPQHF.

This chain connects TRBV9 to TRBJ2-3, with D possibly TRBD2 on 5 matching bases. V shed 0 bases and J shed 2 bases, with 7 bases lying between them. Germline assignment: CDR1 SGDLS and CDR2 YYNGEE. The CDR3 runs 14 residues. The CDR3 coding sequence is TGTGCCAGCAGCGTAGAGGACTCCACAGATACGCAGTATTTT. This gives the protein CASSVEDSTDTQYF.

This clonotype was counted a few times. This chain uses TRBV7-9 with TRBJ1-1; D unresolved. The CDR3 has 15 amino acids. The germline V gene encodes CDR1 SEHNR and CDR2 FQNEAQ (reference sequence). The ends were cut back, 1 base at V and 0 bases at J, with 9 bases in the middle. CDR3 sequence: CASSLVVGLNTEAFF. The CDR3 coding sequence is TGTGCCAGCAGCTTAGTTGTGGGTTTGAACACTGAAGCTTTCTTT. Based on the CDR3 plus reference TRBV7-9 and TRBJ1-1, the full variable domain is DTGVSQNPRHKITKRGQNVTFRCDPISEHNRLYWYRQTLGQGPEFLTYFQNEAQLEKSRLLSDRFSAERPKGSFSTLEIQRTEQGDSAMYLCASSLVVGLNTEAFFGQGTRLTVV.

This clonotype was observed a handful of times. The V and J genes are TRBV7-3 and TRBJ2-1; 9 nucleotides agree with TRBD1. The V gene's germline CDR1 is SGHTA and CDR2 FQGTGA. Unmatched junction bases numbered 9, after V lost 5 bases and J lost 7 bases. CDR3 length: 15 amino acids. This CDR3 is CASSHGTGSSNEQFF. CDR3 DNA sequence: TGTGCCAGCAGCCATGGGACAGGGAGTTCGAATGAGCAGTTCTTC.

This clonotype turned up a few times. This sequence joins TRBV29-1 and TRBJ2-2; 10 nucleotides align to TRBD2. The germline gives CDR1 SQVTM, CDR2 ANQGSEA. The CDR3 runs to 13 residues. With V trimmed by 6 bases and J by 4 bases, 2 bases remained unmatched. The CDR3 nucleotides are TGCAGCGTGACTAGCGGGCCCACCGGGGAGCTGTTTTTT. Translating gives CSVTSGPTGELFF.

The chain has TRBV7-8 and TRBJ2-2; 7 bases fit TRBD2. This CDR3 has 18 residues. Losses at the gene ends were 1 base for V and 6 bases for J; bases not matched to a gene: 14. Germline values: CDR1 SGHVS, CDR2 FQNEAQ. The DNA for the CDR3 is TGTGCCAGCAGCTTAGTAGGAGCGGGAACCGGTTTGCCCGGGGAGCTGTTTTTT. Its protein product is CASSLVGAGTGLPGELFF.

This clonotype came up a few times. This rearrangement joins TRBV5-8 to TRBJ2-2; D may be TRBD2 (5 bases). Germline V CDR1 and CDR2: SGHTS, YDEGEE. Trimming shortened V by 8 bases and J by 4 bases, and 6 bases separated the two germline ends. The CDR3 contains 11 residues. The CDR3 region is CARDSTGELFF. CDR3 bases: TGTGCCAGGGACTCCACCGGGGAGCTGTTTTTT.

This clonotype has just a few counts. The chain carries TRBV6-2 or TRBV6-3 and TRBJ2-1; 11 positions agree with TRBD2. The CDR3 is 15 residues long. Germline trimming cut 5 bases from V and 4 bases from J; bases unmatched to any gene: 4. CDR1 MNHEY and CDR2 SVGEGT come from the germline V gene. The CDR3 region is CASSRLAGIYNEQFF. CDR3 in DNA: TGTGCCAGCAGTCGACTAGCGGGAATTTACAATGAGCAGTTCTTC.

The chain joins TRBV4-2 to TRBJ1-1; TRBD1 might be the D (5 bases). The CDR3 totals 15 residues. The germline V gene has CDR1 LGHNA and CDR2 YNFKEQ. V lost 3 bases and J lost 1, with 12 bases in between. The CDR3 DNA sequence: TGTGCCAGCAGCCACGTTTGGGGGGGGAACACTGAAGCTTTCTTT. The encoded protein is CASSHVWGGNTEAFF.

The gene calls are TRBV30 and TRBJ2-1; no reliable D call. This CDR3 has 13 residues. Germline CDR1 is GTSNPN and CDR2 is SVGIG (reference sequence). Trimming shortened V by 0 bases and J by 5 bases, and 8 bases separated the two germline ends. Here the CDR3 DNA reads TGTGCCTGGAGTGTACACAGAAACAATGAGCAGTTCTTC. Translated: CAWSVHRNNEQFF.

The chain uses TRBV7-6 and TRBJ2-1; D unresolved. The ends were cut back, 5 bases at V and 6 bases at J, with 8 bases in the middle. Germline CDR1 and CDR2: SGHVS and FNYEAQ. The CDR3 has 12 amino acids. CDR3 residues: CASSQTLNEQFF. The CDR3 bases are TGTGCCAGCAGCCAGACCCTCAATGAGCAGTTCTTC.